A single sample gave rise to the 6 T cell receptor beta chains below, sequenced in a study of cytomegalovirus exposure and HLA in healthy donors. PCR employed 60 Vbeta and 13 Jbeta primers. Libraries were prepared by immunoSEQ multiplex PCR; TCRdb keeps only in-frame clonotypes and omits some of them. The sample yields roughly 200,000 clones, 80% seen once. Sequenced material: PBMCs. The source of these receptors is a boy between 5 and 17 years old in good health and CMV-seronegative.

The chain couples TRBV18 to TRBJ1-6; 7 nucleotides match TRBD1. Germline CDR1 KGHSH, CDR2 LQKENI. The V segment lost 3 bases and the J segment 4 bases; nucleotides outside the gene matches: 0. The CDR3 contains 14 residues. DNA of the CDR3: TGTGCCAGCTCACCGGGACAGTATAATTCACCCCTCCACTTT. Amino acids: CASSPGQYNSPLHF.

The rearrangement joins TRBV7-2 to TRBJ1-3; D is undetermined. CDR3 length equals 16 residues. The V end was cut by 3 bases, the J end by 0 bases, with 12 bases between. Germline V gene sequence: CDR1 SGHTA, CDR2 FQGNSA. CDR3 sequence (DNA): TGTGCCAGCAGCTTGCCCCGCGCGAGCTCTGGAAACACCATATATTTT. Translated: CASSLPRASSGNTIYF.

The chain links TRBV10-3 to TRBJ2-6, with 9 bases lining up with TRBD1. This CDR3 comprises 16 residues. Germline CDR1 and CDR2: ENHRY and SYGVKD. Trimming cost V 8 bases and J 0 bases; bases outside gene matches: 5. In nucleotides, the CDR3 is TGTGCCATCTGGGGACAGGGTCTCTCTGGGGCCAACGTCCTGACTTTC. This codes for CAIWGQGLSGANVLTF.

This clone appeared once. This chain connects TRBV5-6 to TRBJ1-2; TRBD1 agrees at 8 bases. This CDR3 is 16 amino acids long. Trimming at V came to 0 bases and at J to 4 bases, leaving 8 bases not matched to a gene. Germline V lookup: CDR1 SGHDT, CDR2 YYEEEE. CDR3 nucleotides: TGTGCCAGCAGCTTGGCCCCCCGCGGACAGGGCTATGGCTACACCTTC. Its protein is CASSLAPRGQGYGYTF.

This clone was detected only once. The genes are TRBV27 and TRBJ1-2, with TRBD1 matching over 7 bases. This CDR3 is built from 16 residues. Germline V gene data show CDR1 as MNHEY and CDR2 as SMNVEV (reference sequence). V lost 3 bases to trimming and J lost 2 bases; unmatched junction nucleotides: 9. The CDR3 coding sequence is TGTGCCAGCAGTTTCTTAGGACAGGAACTAAACTATGGCTACACCTTC. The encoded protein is CASSFLGQELNYGYTF.

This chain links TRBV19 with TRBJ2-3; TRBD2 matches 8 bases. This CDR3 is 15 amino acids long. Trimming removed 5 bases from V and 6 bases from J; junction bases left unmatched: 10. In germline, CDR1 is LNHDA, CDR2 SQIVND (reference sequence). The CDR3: CASSASSGWGDTQYF. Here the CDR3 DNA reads TGTGCCAGTAGTGCATCTAGCGGGTGGGGTGATACGCAGTATTTT. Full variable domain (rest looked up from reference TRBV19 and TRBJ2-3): DGGITQSPKYLFRKEGQNVTLSCEQNLNHDAMYWYRQDPGQGLRLIYYSQIVNDFQKGDIAEGYSVSREKKESFPLTVTSAQKNPTAFYLCASSASSGWGDTQYFGPGTRLTVL.